This T cell receptor (beta chain) was documented in a study of blood T cell repertoires in COVID-19. As for the study in general: Whether acute or convalescent, the COVID-19 samples came from the United States, Italy and Spain. From T cells, B-cell-depleted T cells, or PBMCs came the material, which was cDNA or gDNA.

Original handling: How many nucleated cells were present was estimated from reference gene primer amplification. Generated by immunoSEQ multiplex PCR, the TCRdb table keeps only in-frame clones and is missing some. V and J calls and clone size are given by that table; D and trimming were obtained from the DNA. The table shows roughly 120,000 clones, with around 88% occurring only once. Germline CDR1 is SSHAT and CDR2 is FNYEAQ (reference sequence). The CDR3 runs 20 residues. On this clone itself: The junction shows a germline mismatch at one end, possibly a read error.

The chain has TRBV7-7 and TRBJ2-1, with 10 positions matching TRBD2. Source material: peripheral blood. The source of this sequence is a woman between 45 and 65 years old with active or convalescent COVID-19. The CDR3 region has the DNA TGTGCTAGCAGCCGAAACAGAGACGCTAGCGGGAGTAAGAGGAACAATGAGCAGTTCTTC. Translated: CASSRNRDASGSKRNNEQFF. The whole variable domain, filled in from reference TRBV7-7 and TRBJ2-1, reads GAGVSQSPRYKVTKRGQDVTLRCDPISSHATLYWYQQALGQGPEFLTYFNYEAQPDKSGLPSDRFSAERPEGSISTLTIQRTEQRDSAMYRCASSRNRDASGSKRNNEQFFGPGTRLTVL.